These 29 T cell receptor beta chains came from one sample sequenced in a study of blood T cell repertoires in COVID-19. The protocol was immunoSEQ multiplex PCR, while the TCRdb copy is restricted to in-frame clones and leaves out a portion. The table records approximately 98,000 clones, 60% to 85% of them present only once. The source material was peripheral blood. Receptor source: a woman aged 40 to 49 with acute or convalescent COVID-19.

The V gene is TRBV10-3, the J gene TRBJ1-2, with TRBD1 as a possible D gene (5 bases). CDR3 length: 16 amino acids. Germline V gives CDR1 ENHRY, CDR2 SYGVKD. The V and J ends lost 0 bases and 3 bases respectively, with 14 bases between them. This CDR3 reads CAISESGQGGYYGYTF. CDR3 nucleotides: TGTGCCATCAGTGAGTCCGGGCAGGGAGGGTACTATGGCTACACCTTC.

V usage is TRBV5-1 and J usage is TRBJ2-3; TRBD2 matches 12 bases. Per the germline V gene, CDR1 is SGHRS and CDR2 is YFSETQ. The CDR3 runs to 17 residues. Trimming at V came to 2 bases and at J to 4 bases, leaving 8 bases not matched to a gene. CDR3: CASSLGRTSGAADTQYF. The CDR3 region has the DNA TGCGCCAGCAGCTTAGGTAGGACTAGCGGGGCGGCAGATACGCAGTATTTT. The variable domain in full, completed from reference TRBV5-1 and TRBJ2-3, reads KAGVTQTPRYLIKTRGQQVTLSCSPISGHRSVSWYQQTPGQGLQFLFEYFSETQRNKGNFPGRFSGRQFSNSRSEMNVSTLELGDSALYLCASSLGRTSGAADTQYFGPGTRLTVL.

The V and J genes are TRBV4-2 and TRBJ2-1, with 13 nucleotides matching TRBD2. The V segment lost 0 bases and the J segment 12 bases; nucleotides outside the gene matches: 8. The germline V gene encodes CDR1 LGHNA and CDR2 YNFKEQ. CDR3 length: 16 residues. The CDR3 DNA reads TGTGCCAGCAGCCAAGATGGAACTAGCGGGGGGGCCGGGCAGTTCTTC. Its protein product is CASSQDGTSGGAGQFF.

The chain has TRBV3-1 (or the pseudogene TRBV3-2) and TRBJ2-4; D remains unclear. The V and J ends lost 1 base and 10 bases respectively, with 8 bases between them. CDR1 LGHDT and CDR2 YNNKEL come from the germline V gene (reference sequence). The CDR3 totals 12 residues. The CDR3 sequence is CASSQGAGIQYF. In DNA form, the CDR3 reads TGTGCCAGCAGCCAAGGGGCTGGAATTCAGTACTTC.

The gene calls are TRBV11-3 and TRBJ2-3; 10 bases fit TRBD2. The J segment lost 3 bases and the V segment lost 2 bases, leaving 5 bases of the junction unmatched. From germline, CDR1 is SGHNT and CDR2 YENEEA. This CDR3 comprises 16 residues. The DNA for the CDR3 is TGTGCCAGCAGCTTAAGTACTAGCGGGGCAACAGATACGCAGTATTTT. It translates to CASSLSTSGATDTQYF.

The sample holds a few counts of this clone. The chain is built from TRBV6-6 and TRBJ1-1; TRBD1 is a possible D gene (6 bases). The germline V gene encodes CDR1 MNHNY and CDR2 SVGAGI (reference sequence). This CDR3 has 14 amino acids. V was clipped by 2 bases and J by 1 base, with 8 bases between them. The CDR3 region is CASSYQDRNTEAFF. The DNA of the CDR3 is TGTGCCAGCAGTTACCAGGACAGGAACACTGAAGCTTTCTTT.

This clone was recorded a few times. The J gene is TRBJ2-7, the V gene TRBV5-1, with D possibly TRBD2 on 7 matching bases. Trimming stripped 1 base from V and 5 bases from J, with 13 bases between. The CDR3 runs to 14 residues. Germline lookup yields CDR1 SGHRS and CDR2 YFSETQ. This CDR3 reads CASSLRQGRDEQYF. In DNA form, the CDR3 reads TGCGCCAGCAGCTTGAGGCAGGGGAGGGACGAGCAGTACTTC.

The CDR3 DNA reads TGCGCCAGCAGGCCCTCACAGGGGGGGGACGAGCAGTACTTC. Translating gives CASRPSQGGDEQYF. V usage is TRBV4-1 and J usage is TRBJ2-7; possible D gene TRBD1, 8 bases. Germline V lookup: CDR1 MGHRA, CDR2 YSYEKL. The CDR3 covers 14 residues. Trimming removed 6 bases at V and 5 bases at J, with 17 bases between.

V usage is TRBV30 and J usage is TRBJ1-2; D is unclear. Trimming cost V 2 bases and J 6 bases, with 22 bases left between them. This CDR3 contains 16 residues. The V gene's germline CDR1 is GTSNPN and CDR2 SVGIG (reference sequence). The CDR3 here is CAWSQVGSTFPNGYTF. DNA of the CDR3: TGTGCCTGGAGTCAGGTGGGCAGTACGTTCCCGAATGGCTACACCTTC.

The chain recombines TRBV5-6 with TRBJ2-1; TRBD1 matches 9 bases. This CDR3 has 15 amino acids. The V gene end was trimmed by 3 bases and the J gene end by 3 bases; junction bases not matched to a gene: 4. CDR1 is SGHDT, CDR2 YYEEEE, per germline. The CDR3 nucleotides read TGTGCCAGCAGCTCCCGGGACAGGGACTACAATGAGCAGTTCTTC. Its protein is CASSSRDRDYNEQFF.

This clone was observed once. J is TRBJ1-1 and V is TRBV7-2, with no clear D. CDR1 is SGHTA and CDR2 is FQGNSA in the germline V gene. CDR3 size: 14 residues. Deletions cut 1 base from V and 4 bases from J, with 10 bases between. The CDR3 DNA is TGTGCCAGCAGCTTAGGGTGGAGGGCCACTGAAGCTTTCTTT. Translated, it gives CASSLGWRATEAFF. Full variable domain (outside the CDR3, taken from reference TRBV7-2 and TRBJ1-1): GAGVSQSPSNKVTEKGKDVELRCDPISGHTALYWYRQSLGQGLEFLIYFQGNSAPDKSGLPSDRFSAERTGGSVSTLTIQRTQQEDSAVYLCASSLGWRATEAFFGQGTRLTVV.

This clone was observed once. The chain joins TRBV2 to TRBJ2-7, with D unclear. This CDR3 has 12 amino acids. Germline CDR1 SNHLY, CDR2 FYNNEI. The V end lost 5 bases, the J end lost 3 bases, and 8 bases lay between the germline ends. CDR3 region: CASSFNSYEQYF. DNA for the CDR3: TGTGCCAGCAGTTTCAACAGCTACGAGCAGTACTTC.

The CDR3 protein is CASRERGVSTDTQYF. The DNA of the CDR3 is TGTGCCAGCAGAGAGCGGGGGGTTAGCACAGATACGCAGTATTTT. The V call is TRBV7-3, the J call TRBJ2-3; TRBD2 aligns across 9 bases. The J segment lost 0 bases and the V segment lost 6 bases, leaving 4 bases of the junction unmatched. CDR3 length: 15 amino acids. The germline gives CDR1 SGHTA, CDR2 FQGTGA.

The chain is built from TRBV7-2 and TRBJ2-5, with 15 bases that match TRBD2. The V and J ends lost 1 base and 5 bases, in that order; junction bases with no gene match: 5. Germline values: CDR1 SGHTA, CDR2 FQGNSA. The CDR3 runs 17 residues. CDR3 bases: TGTGCCAGCAGCTTAGGGCGGACTAGCGGGGGGGGTGAGACCCAGTACTTC. The encoded protein is CASSLGRTSGGGETQYF.

The chain uses TRBV2 and TRBJ2-7; TRBD1 matches 9 bases. The CDR3 extends over 15 amino acids. Germline V gene data show CDR1 as SNHLY and CDR2 as FYNNEI. The ends lost 5 bases at V and 0 bases at J; junction bases unmatched: 5. The CDR3 reads CASSPGTGISYEQYF. The CDR3 coding sequence is TGTGCCAGCAGTCCCGGGACAGGGATCTCCTACGAGCAGTACTTC.

This chain uses TRBV29-1 with TRBJ1-1; 11 nucleotides align to TRBD1. J was trimmed by 3 bases and V by 8 bases; bases with no gene match: 5. Germline V gene data show CDR1 as SQVTM and CDR2 as ANQGSEA. The CDR3 has 13 residues. CDR3 amino acids: CSYLGQGDTEAFF. The CDR3 DNA sequence: TGCAGCTACCTGGGACAGGGGGACACTGAAGCTTTCTTT.

This clone came up once. The chain carries TRBV3-1 (or the pseudogene TRBV3-2) and TRBJ2-1, with TRBD2 matching over 8 bases. Trimming removed 1 base from V and 8 bases from J; junction bases left unmatched: 10. Germline values: CDR1 LGHDT, CDR2 YNNKEL (reference sequence). CDR3 length equals 16 residues. In DNA, the CDR3 is TGTGCCAGCAGCCAAGCGGGACGGGGGGGCCCCCATGAGCAGTTCTTC. As protein: CASSQAGRGGPHEQFF.

The chain links TRBV28 to TRBJ1-6, with D possibly matching TRBD1 (5 bases). The CDR3 covers 16 residues. Germline lookup yields CDR1 MDHEN and CDR2 SYDVKM. Trimming removed 3 bases at V and 6 bases at J, with 15 bases between. Here the CDR3 DNA reads TGTGCCAGCAGTTTTTTACCAGGGTCAGGTAATTCACCCCTCCACTTT. This codes for CASSFLPGSGNSPLHF.

As to this clone: The sample carries other DNA sequences with the same CDR3. V usage is TRBV7-3 and J usage is TRBJ2-2; D gene ambiguous. Per the germline V gene, CDR1 is SGHTA and CDR2 is FQGTGA. The CDR3 runs to 13 residues. V lost 0 bases and J 7 bases, leaving 6 bases between the germline ends. This CDR3 reads CASSLTRDGELFF. Here the CDR3 DNA reads TGTGCCAGCAGCTTAACGAGAGACGGGGAGCTGTTTTTT.

The chain joins TRBV9 to TRBJ2-7; D possibly corresponds to TRBD2 (6 bases). This CDR3 spans 13 amino acids. Germline CDR1 and CDR2: SGDLS and YYNGEE. Trimming removed 0 bases at V and 6 bases at J, with 10 bases between. The CDR3 bases are TGTGCCAGCAGCGTAGACGGGGGTGGCGAGCAGTACTTC. It translates to CASSVDGGGEQYF.

This clone is categorized as medium-sized. This rearrangement joins TRBV12-5 to TRBJ1-6; 8 nucleotides agree with TRBD1. The junction had 10 bases not matched to a gene; V was cut back by 8 bases and J by 7 bases. CDR3 length: 15 residues. Germline CDR1 reads LGHNT; CDR2 reads FRNRAP. CDR3 nucleotide sequence: TGTGCTAGTCCCGACGGGGCAGGGGGCAATTCACCCCTCCACTTT. Translating gives CASPDGAGGNSPLHF.

The chain is built from TRBV3-1 (or the pseudogene TRBV3-2) and TRBJ2-6; D unclear. The CDR3 length is 15 residues. Deletions cut 2 bases from V and 0 bases from J, with 5 bases between. From germline, CDR1 is LGHDT and CDR2 YNNKEL (reference sequence). CDR3 DNA sequence: TGTGCCAGCAGCCAACGGTCCTCTGGGGCCAACGTCCTGACTTTC. This codes for CASSQRSSGANVLTF.

J is TRBJ1-4 and V is TRBV4-1, with TRBD1 as a possible D gene (5 bases). The CDR3 is 16 residues long. Deletions cut 1 base from V and 7 bases from J, with 16 bases between. Germline V gene sequence: CDR1 MGHRA, CDR2 YSYEKL. CDR3 residues: CASSQGVSGFGEKLFF. CDR3 DNA: TGCGCCAGCAGCCAAGGGGTTTCAGGGTTCGGTGAAAAACTGTTTTTT.

This clone has just a few counts. The V gene is TRBV12-3 or TRBV12-4, the J gene TRBJ2-2, with unresolved D. V dropped 3 bases and J dropped 7 bases, with 9 bases sitting between them. This CDR3 spans 13 amino acids. CDR3 protein: CASSLFTSGELFF. The CDR3 DNA reads as TGTGCCAGCAGTTTGTTCACAAGCGGGGAGCTGTTTTTT.

V gene TRBV5-6 combines with J gene TRBJ1-1, with 7 bases aligning to TRBD1. J was trimmed by 3 bases and V by 3 bases; bases with no gene match: 14. The CDR3 runs 17 residues. Germline CDR1 reads SGHDT; CDR2 reads YYEEEE. For the CDR3, the DNA is TGTGCCAGCAGCTCGACCGTACAGGGGTTGGTAGACACTGAAGCTTTCTTT. Translation: CASSSTVQGLVDTEAFF.

Here the CDR3 reads CASSFWGPGVGETQYF. The DNA of the CDR3 is TGTGCCAGCAGTTTTTGGGGACCGGGGGTTGGAGAGACCCAGTACTTC. This chain joins TRBV28 and TRBJ2-5, with D perhaps matching TRBD2 (6 bases). This CDR3 is 16 amino acids long. Germline loops: CDR1 MDHEN, CDR2 SYDVKM. Trimming shortened V by 3 bases and J by 4 bases, and 18 bases separated the two germline ends.

This clone appeared once. The gene calls are TRBV6-5 and TRBJ1-2; 7 positions match TRBD1. V trimming: 2 bases; J trimming: 6 bases; junction bases outside the gene matches: 3. CDR3 length: 13 amino acids. The germline V gene encodes CDR1 MNHEY and CDR2 SVGAGI. The CDR3 bases are TGTGCCAGCAGTTACAGAACAGGGGATGGCTACACCTTC. Its protein is CASSYRTGDGYTF.

There are a few counts of this clone. The rearrangement uses TRBV4-1 and TRBJ2-5; 8 bases are a match to TRBD2. Germline CDR1 is MGHRA and CDR2 is YSYEKL. This CDR3 contains 15 residues. V was clipped by 3 bases and J by 3 bases; unmatched bases: 6. CDR3 sequence (DNA): TGCGCCAGCAGCCAGGAGCTGACTAGCGAAGAGACCCAGTACTTC. It yields the protein CASSQELTSEETQYF.

The chain has TRBV7-3 and TRBJ2-1; D perhaps matches TRBD2 (7 bases). This CDR3 region has 15 residues. From germline, CDR1 is SGHTA and CDR2 FQGTGA. With 3 bases removed from V and 6 bases from J, the gap between germline ends came to 15 bases. CDR3 in DNA: TGTGCCAGCAGCTTGGGCGGGGGCCCCCTCAATGAGCAGTTCTTC. Translated: CASSLGGGPLNEQFF.